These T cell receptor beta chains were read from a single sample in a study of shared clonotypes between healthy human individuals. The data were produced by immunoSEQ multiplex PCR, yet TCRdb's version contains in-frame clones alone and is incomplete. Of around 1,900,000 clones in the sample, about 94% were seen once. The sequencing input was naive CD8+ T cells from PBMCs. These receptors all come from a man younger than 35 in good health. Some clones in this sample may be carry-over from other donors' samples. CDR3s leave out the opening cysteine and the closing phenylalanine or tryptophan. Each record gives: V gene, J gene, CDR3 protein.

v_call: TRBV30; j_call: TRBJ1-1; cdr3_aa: AWSLDRETEAF
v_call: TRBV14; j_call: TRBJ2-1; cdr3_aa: ASSLGNGAPSYNEQF
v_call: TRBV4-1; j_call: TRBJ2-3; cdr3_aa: ASSSTSGSSSTQY
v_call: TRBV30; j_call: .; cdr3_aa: AWSVFRDHEQY
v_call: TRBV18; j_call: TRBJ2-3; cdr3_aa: ASSYFSTDTQY
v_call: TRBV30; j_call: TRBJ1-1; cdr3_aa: AWSVGRATEAF
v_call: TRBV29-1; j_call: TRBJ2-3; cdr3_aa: SGRAPPGYSTDTQY
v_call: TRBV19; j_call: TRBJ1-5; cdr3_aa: ASSIDREGYQPQH
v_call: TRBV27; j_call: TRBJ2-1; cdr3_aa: ASSLQGLLAGGVDEQF
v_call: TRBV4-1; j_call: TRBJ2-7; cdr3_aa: ASSENLAYEQY
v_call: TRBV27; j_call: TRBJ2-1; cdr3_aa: ASSPGQGTYNEQF
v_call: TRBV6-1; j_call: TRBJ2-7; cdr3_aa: ASSPGARWEQY
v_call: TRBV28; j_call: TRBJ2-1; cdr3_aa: ASGNPYNEQF
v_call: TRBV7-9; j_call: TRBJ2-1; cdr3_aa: ASSLSGSEQF
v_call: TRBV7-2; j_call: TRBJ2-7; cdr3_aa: ASSLISGYEQY
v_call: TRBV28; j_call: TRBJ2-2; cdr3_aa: ASSSATGRKMF
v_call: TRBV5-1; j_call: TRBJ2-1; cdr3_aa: ASSLVRDNEQF
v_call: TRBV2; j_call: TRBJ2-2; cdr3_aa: ASRPRTTNTGELF
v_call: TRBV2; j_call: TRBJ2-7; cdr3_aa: ASSEDSPTYEQY
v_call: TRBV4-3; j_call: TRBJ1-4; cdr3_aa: ASSRVWDSHNEKLF
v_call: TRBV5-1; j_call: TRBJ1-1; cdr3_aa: ASSLGQSLNTEAF
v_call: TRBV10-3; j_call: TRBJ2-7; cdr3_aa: AISQGGSSYEQY
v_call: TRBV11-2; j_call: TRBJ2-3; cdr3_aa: ASTGRRVSTDTQY
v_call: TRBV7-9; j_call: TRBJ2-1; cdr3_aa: ASSPPGLADNEQF
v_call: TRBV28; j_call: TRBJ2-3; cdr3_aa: ASGHDRGAGIDTQY
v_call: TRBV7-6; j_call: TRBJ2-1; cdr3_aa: ASSMGLAGGYNEQF